These 18 T cell receptor beta chains came from one sample sequenced in a study of T cell clones after liver transplantation. Here immunoSEQ multiplex PCR was the method, and the copy in TCRdb shows in-frame clones only, minus some. The sample consists of tens of thousands of clones, roughly 70% of them appearing once. This specimen consisted of CD4+ T cells from blood, obtained at the 22-month timepoint. Receptors originate from a human patient who received a liver transplant. A subset of T cells may come from the graft donor.

A remark on this clone: With a much larger clone just one base away, this may be a read error. This chain uses TRBV7-3 with TRBJ1-1; tentatively, D is TRBD1 (6 bases). The germline gives CDR1 SGHTA, CDR2 FQGTGA. The CDR3 sequence is 13 residues long. The germline V and J ends were trimmed by 6 bases and 1 base, with 9 bases remaining between them. The CDR3 spells CASSRGQNTEAFF. CDR3 nucleotides: TGTGCCAGCAGTCGGGGACAGAACACTGAAGCTTTCTTT.

The V call is TRBV19, the J call TRBJ1-3; D not certain. V lost 10 bases and J 0 bases, leaving 16 bases between the germline ends. Germline V lookup: CDR1 LNHDA, CDR2 SQIVND (reference sequence). CDR3 size: 15 residues. The CDR3, as DNA: TGTGCCACCAATGACCGGGGTAACTCTGGAAACACCATATATTTT. This encodes CATNDRGNSGNTIYF.

The chain recombines TRBV28 with TRBJ1-4; D not certain. Germline V gene sequence: CDR1 MDHEN, CDR2 SYDVKM. This CDR3 is 14 amino acids long. The V end lost 10 bases, the J end lost 0 bases, and 12 bases lay between the germline ends. This CDR3 reads CATVDHTTNEKLFF. CDR3 coding DNA: TGTGCCACCGTGGACCATACAACTAATGAAAAACTGTTTTTT.

This rearrangement joins TRBV6-5 to TRBJ1-2, with TRBD1 matching 7 bases. From germline, CDR1 is MNHEY and CDR2 SVGAGI. The ends lost 5 bases at V and 8 bases at J; junction bases unmatched: 8. The length of the CDR3 is 13 residues. CDR3: CASSDGTASGYTF. The CDR3 bases are TGTGCCAGCAGTGACGGGACAGCTTCCGGCTACACCTTC.

This chain connects TRBV9 to TRBJ2-3; tentatively, D is TRBD2 (6 bases). V was trimmed by 0 bases and J by 2 bases, leaving 10 bases between them. There are 15 residues in the CDR3. In germline, CDR1 is SGDLS, CDR2 YYNGEE. The CDR3 here is CASSVGGGFTDTQYF. The CDR3 DNA sequence: TGTGCCAGCAGCGTAGGTGGGGGGTTCACAGATACGCAGTATTTT.

The chain joins TRBV5-1 to TRBJ2-7, with 7 bases matching TRBD1. The CDR3 contains 15 residues. Germline CDR1 is SGHRS and CDR2 is YFSETQ. V was clipped by 0 bases and J by 1 base; unmatched bases: 4. The CDR3 loop is CASSLASTGSYEQYF. The DNA of the CDR3 is TGCGCCAGCAGCTTGGCCTCGACAGGGTCCTACGAGCAGTACTTC.

The chain is built from TRBV28 and TRBJ2-3; TRBD2 matches at 11 bases. The CDR3 is 17 residues long. Germline V gene lookup returns CDR1 MDHEN and CDR2 SYDVKM. V lost 3 bases, J lost 2 bases, and 7 bases stayed unmatched. CDR3: CASSLLFSGGATDTQYF. The CDR3 nucleotides are TGTGCCAGCAGTTTGCTATTTAGCGGGGGGGCCACAGATACGCAGTATTTT.

J is TRBJ1-3 and V is TRBV9, with a weak D call TRBD1 (5 bases). Trimming left V 3 bases short and J 0 bases short, with 10 bases between. Germline values: CDR1 SGDLS, CDR2 YYNGEE. The CDR3 loop spans 15 amino acids. CDR3 in DNA: TGTGCCAGCAGCGCCCCAACAGGCTCTGGAAACACCATATATTTT. It yields the protein CASSAPTGSGNTIYF.

V usage is TRBV6-6 and J usage is TRBJ2-7; TRBD1 matches 8 bases. There are 13 residues in the CDR3. CDR1 is MNHNY, CDR2 SVGAGI, per germline (reference sequence). The ends lost 8 bases at V and 3 bases at J; junction bases unmatched: 6. The CDR3 DNA is TGTGCCAGCGATGGCAGGGGGCTCTACGAGCAGTACTTC. This encodes CASDGRGLYEQYF.

J is TRBJ2-7 and V is TRBV6-6; 7 bases agree with TRBD1. Germline CDR1 and CDR2: MNHNY and SVGAGI (reference sequence). The CDR3 runs to 14 residues. The V segment lost 5 bases and the J segment 3 bases; nucleotides outside the gene matches: 7. This CDR3 reads CASSQGQTGYEQYF. As DNA, the CDR3 is TGTGCCAGCAGTCAGGGACAGACGGGCTACGAGCAGTACTTC.

The genes are TRBV29-1 and TRBJ1-1, with a weak D call TRBD1 (6 bases). CDR3 size: 14 residues. The germline V and J ends were trimmed by 5 bases and 5 bases, with 18 bases remaining between them. CDR1 SQVTM and CDR2 ANQGSEA come from the germline V gene. The DNA of the CDR3 is TGCAGCGTTCCAAGCCCCGAGGGGGTTACTGAAGCTTTCTTT. Protein sequence: CSVPSPEGVTEAFF.

This rearrangement joins TRBV2 to TRBJ2-6; D gene uncertain. Trimming took off 5 bases at V and 3 bases at J, with 11 bases between the two ends. The CDR3 length is 15 residues. The germline V gene has CDR1 SNHLY and CDR2 FYNNEI. The CDR3 protein is CASSRAPGGANVLTF. The DNA of the CDR3 is TGTGCCAGCAGTCGCGCCCCTGGTGGGGCCAACGTCCTGACTTTC.

The chain employs TRBV18 and TRBJ2-7, with D perhaps matching TRBD1 (8 bases). The V end was cut by 3 bases, the J end by 5 bases, with 14 bases between. Germline CDR1 KGHSH, CDR2 LQKENI. The CDR3 runs to 14 residues. The CDR3 bases are TGTGCCAGCTCACCGGACAGGGAGGGCAACGAGCAGTACTTC. It translates to CASSPDREGNEQYF.

The genes are TRBV7-9 and TRBJ2-1, with 8 positions matching TRBD2. The V gene's germline CDR1 is SEHNR and CDR2 FQNEAQ (reference sequence). V shed 5 bases and J 4 bases; nucleotides not matched to a gene: 10. The CDR3 spans 16 residues. This chain's CDR3 is CASSAWDSGDYNEQFF. Here the CDR3 DNA reads TGTGCCAGCAGCGCCTGGGATAGCGGGGATTACAATGAGCAGTTCTTC.

This clone was counted a few times. The chain recombines TRBV6-6 with TRBJ1-3; TRBD1 is a possible D gene (6 bases). CDR3 length: 16 residues. Germline V gives CDR1 MNHNY, CDR2 SVGAGI (reference sequence). V lost 2 bases to trimming and J lost 6 bases, with 17 bases between them. The CDR3 protein is CASSYGSGRGENTIYF. CDR3 DNA sequence: TGTGCCAGCAGTTACGGGTCCGGCAGGGGAGAAAACACCATATATTTT.

V and J are TRBV19 and TRBJ1-1, with a tentative D call TRBD1 (5 bases). The V end was cut by 2 bases, the J end by 3 bases, with 10 bases between. CDR3 length equals 14 residues. CDR1 is LNHDA and CDR2 is SQIVND in the germline V gene (reference sequence). CDR3: CASSISRRDTEAFF. The CDR3 DNA reads as TGTGCCAGTAGTATATCACGCAGGGACACTGAAGCTTTCTTT.

The rearrangement joins TRBV11-2 to TRBJ1-1, with D possibly matching TRBD1 (5 bases). Per the germline V gene, CDR1 is SGHAT and CDR2 is FQNNGV. CDR3 length: 14 residues. The ends were cut back, 3 bases at V and 7 bases at J, with 15 bases in the middle. The CDR3 DNA is TGTGCCAGCAGCTTCGTCCAGGGCGGTTATGAAGCTTTCTTT. The encoded protein is CASSFVQGGYEAFF.

About this clone itself: The germline gene is not matched at one end of the junction; a read error may be the cause. This chain uses TRBV6-1 with TRBJ2-7; TRBD1 matches 7 bases. The CDR3 totals 14 residues. Germline V lookup: CDR1 MNHNS, CDR2 SASEGT. The CDR3 DNA follows: TGTGCCAGCATTGAAGACAGGGAAGGATACGAGCAGTACTTC. This gives the protein CASIEDREGYEQYF.